This entry lists 6 T cell receptor beta chains sequenced from one sample in a study of T cell responses to AZD1222 COVID-19 vaccine. The data were produced by immunoSEQ multiplex PCR, yet TCRdb's version contains in-frame clones alone and is incomplete. The data show 150,000 to 160,000 clones, 87% seen once. Material: peripheral blood, obtained 28 days after the second AZD1222 dose. These receptors came from an adult who received the AZD1222 COVID-19 vaccine.

The chain recombines TRBV2 with TRBJ1-2, with 7 bases lining up with TRBD1. J lost 0 bases, V lost 7 bases, and 5 bases had no gene match. The CDR3 runs to 14 residues. Germline lookup yields CDR1 SNHLY and CDR2 FYNNEI. CDR3 loop: CASKGQGANYGYTF. The DNA of the CDR3 is TGTGCCAGCAAAGGCCAGGGGGCTAACTATGGCTACACCTTC.

CDR3 coding DNA: TGCGCCAGCAGCCCAGGGGACTTTCAAGAGACCCAGTACTTC. Translated, it gives CASSPGDFQETQYF. The chain has TRBV4-1 and TRBJ2-5; D possibly matches TRBD1 or TRBD2 (6 bases each). V gave up 4 bases and J gave up 2 bases, with 11 bases separating them. The CDR3 covers 14 residues. Germline V gene sequence: CDR1 MGHRA, CDR2 YSYEKL.

The genes are TRBV28 and TRBJ1-6; TRBD1 is a possible D gene (6 bases). Trimming removed 6 bases at V and 8 bases at J, with 17 bases between. The length of the CDR3 is 15 residues. Germline V lookup: CDR1 MDHEN, CDR2 SYDVKM. The CDR3 nucleotides read TGTGCCAGCAGCCAATCGACAGGTCGCCATTCACCCCTCCACTTT. It codes for CASSQSTGRHSPLHF.

The chain employs TRBV24-1 and TRBJ1-1; perhaps TRBD1 as D (5 bases). V dropped 8 bases and J dropped 2 bases, with 11 bases sitting between them. The CDR3 spans 13 residues. Germline V CDR1 and CDR2: KGHDR, SFDVKD. The CDR3 DNA reads TGTGCCACCACGGAGGGGTTTAACACTGAAGCTTTCTTT. It codes for CATTEGFNTEAFF.

J is TRBJ2-2 and V is TRBV7-2; 7 nucleotides align to TRBD2. V lost 1 base to trimming and J lost 5 bases; unmatched junction nucleotides: 1. The length of the CDR3 is 14 residues. The V gene's germline CDR1 is SGHTA and CDR2 FQGNSA. The CDR3 spells CASSLGSGTGELFF. The CDR3, as DNA: TGTGCCAGCAGCTTAGGTAGCGGGACCGGGGAGCTGTTTTTT. Looking up the rest from reference TRBV7-2 and TRBJ2-2 gives the full variable domain: GAGVSQSPSNKVTEKGKDVELRCDPISGHTALYWYRQSLGQGLEFLIYFQGNSAPDKSGLPSDRFSAERTGGSVSTLTIQRTQQEDSAVYLCASSLGSGTGELFFGEGSRLTVL.

This clone was recorded a few times. V usage is TRBV5-1 and J usage is TRBJ2-1, with D possibly TRBD2 on 6 matching bases. CDR1 is SGHRS, CDR2 YFSETQ, per germline. The CDR3 is 16 amino acids. V shed 2 bases and J shed 6 bases, with 18 bases lying between them. CDR3: CASSLRSGSASNEQFF. The CDR3 nucleotides read TGCGCCAGCAGCTTAAGGAGCGGGTCCGCCTCCAATGAGCAGTTCTTC.